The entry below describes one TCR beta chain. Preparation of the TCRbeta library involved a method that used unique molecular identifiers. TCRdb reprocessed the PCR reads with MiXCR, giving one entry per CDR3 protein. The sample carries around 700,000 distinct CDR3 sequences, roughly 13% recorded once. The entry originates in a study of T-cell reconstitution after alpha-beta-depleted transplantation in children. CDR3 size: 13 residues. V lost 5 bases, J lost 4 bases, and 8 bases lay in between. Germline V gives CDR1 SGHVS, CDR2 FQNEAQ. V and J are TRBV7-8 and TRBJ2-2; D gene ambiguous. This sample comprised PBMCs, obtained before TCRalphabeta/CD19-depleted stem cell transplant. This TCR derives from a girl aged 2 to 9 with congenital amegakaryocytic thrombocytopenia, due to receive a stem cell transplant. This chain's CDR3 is CASSMTLTGELFF. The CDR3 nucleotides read TGTGCCAGCAGCATGACACTCACCGGGGAGCTGTTTTTT.